The clone carrying this TCR beta chain appeared a few times. Its antigen remains unknown. It was template switching that added a universal primer site, and there were unique molecular identifiers on the cDNA. TCRdb ran MiXCR on the 5' RACE reads and lists one entry per CDR3 protein. The top ten clones hold over 4% of a sample with 650,000 to 750,000 distinct CDR3 sequences, over 20% of them seen once. This sample stems from a study of identical twins. Findings of the study overall: Less excess twin sharing appeared in beta out-of-frame sequences.

V lost 5 bases and J lost 10, with 15 bases in between. The CDR3 consists of 13 residues. Per germline, CDR1 DFQATT and CDR2 SNEGSKA (reference sequence). The same data also contributed to another study, on T cells expressing NK-cell markers. Per that paper: It was from sorted CD3+CD56+NKG2C+, CD3+CD56+NKG2C- and CD3+CD56-NKG2C+ T cells that TCR beta repertoires came. Serological testing identified most of the eight sequenced donors as HCMV-seropositive and one as seronegative.

The specimen sequenced was PBMCs. The TCR was taken from a woman younger than 30 in good health. This chain links TRBV20-1 with TRBJ1-6; a weak D match, TRBD1 (5 bases). CDR3 DNA sequence: TGCAGTGCTCCCCAGGGAGAGGGCTCACCCCTCCACTTT. Its protein product is CSAPQGEGSPLHF.